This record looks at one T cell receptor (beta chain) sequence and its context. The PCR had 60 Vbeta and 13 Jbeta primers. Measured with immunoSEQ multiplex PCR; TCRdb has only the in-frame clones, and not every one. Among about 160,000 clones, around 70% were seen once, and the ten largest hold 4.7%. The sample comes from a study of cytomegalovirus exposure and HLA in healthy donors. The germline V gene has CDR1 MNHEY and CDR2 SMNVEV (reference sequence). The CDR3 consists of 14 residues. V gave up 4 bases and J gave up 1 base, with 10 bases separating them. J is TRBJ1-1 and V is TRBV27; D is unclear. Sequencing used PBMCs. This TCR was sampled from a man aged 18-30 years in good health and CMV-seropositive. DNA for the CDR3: TGTGCCAGCAGTTCTGCTACAGCGAACACTGAAGCTTTCTTT. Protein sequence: CASSSATANTEAFF.